The 10 T cell receptor beta chains presented below share a single source sample, sequenced in a study of shared clonotypes between healthy human individuals. Libraries were prepared by immunoSEQ multiplex PCR; TCRdb keeps only in-frame clonotypes and omits some of them. This table has around 2.3 million clones, 90% to 96% appearing once. The sequenced material came from naive CD4+ T cells sorted from blood. Subset: CD45RA+ positively selected. The receptor set was obtained from a man aged 18 to 30 in good health.

This clone showed up just once. V and J are TRBV7-2 and TRBJ2-4; D call uncertain. Germline-derived CDR1 and CDR2 are SGHTA and FQGNSA. This CDR3 spans 13 amino acids. Between the trimmed V and J ends, which lost 5 bases and 16 bases, there was a span of 21 bases. The CDR3: CASSVGYFMPFYF. CDR3 DNA: TGTGCCAGCAGCGTAGGGTATTTTATGCCTTTCTACTTC.

The J gene is TRBJ2-3, the V gene TRBV4-3; 15 nucleotides match TRBD2. The CDR3 has 20 residues. Germline CDR1 is LGHNA and CDR2 is YSLEER. V gave up 5 bases and J gave up 5 bases; unmatched junction bases: 17. CDR3 DNA sequence: TGCGCCAGCAGCGCCCGAGGACCGGGACCGGGACTAGCGGGAGGAGATACGCAGTATTTT. Protein: CASSARGPGPGLAGGDTQYF.

V gene TRBV28 combines with J gene TRBJ2-2; 9 bases are a match to TRBD1. CDR3 length equals 16 residues. In germline, CDR1 is MDHEN, CDR2 SYDVKM. Losses at the gene ends were 7 bases for V and 5 bases for J; bases not matched to a gene: 11. The CDR3 DNA reads as TGTGCCAGCACCACAATAGGGACAGGGAGGACCGGGGAGCTGTTTTTT. Encoded protein: CASTTIGTGRTGELFF.

This chain uses TRBV7-9 with TRBJ2-2; TRBD1 or TRBD2 may be the D gene (5 bases each). Germline V gives CDR1 SEHNR, CDR2 FQNEAQ (reference sequence). The ends were cut back, 3 bases at V and 6 bases at J, with 11 bases in the middle. The CDR3 is 14 amino acids. In DNA form, the CDR3 reads TGTGCCAGCAGCTTTAAGAGGGACGCCGGGGAGCTGTTTTTT. It is translated as CASSFKRDAGELFF.

The V call is TRBV28, the J call TRBJ1-2; D not resolved. CDR1 and CDR2 from the germline V gene are MDHEN and SYDVKM. This CDR3 region has 15 residues. With 4 bases removed from V and 4 bases from J, the gap between germline ends came to 16 bases. Here the CDR3 DNA reads TGTGCCAGCAGTTCGACCGGACGGGAGCCCTATGGCTACACCTTC. This gives the protein CASSSTGREPYGYTF.

The chain combines TRBV15 with TRBJ1-5; possibly TRBD1 for D (6 bases). Looked up from germline, CDR1 is LNHNV and CDR2 is YYDKDF (reference sequence). This CDR3 contains 15 residues. Trimming stripped 0 bases from V and 6 bases from J, with 12 bases between. CDR3 protein: CATSREGTIIQPQHF. The CDR3 DNA sequence: TGTGCCACCAGCAGAGAAGGGACAATCATTCAGCCCCAGCATTTT.

The chain links TRBV2 to TRBJ2-3; D perhaps matches TRBD2 (5 bases). Trimming stripped 2 bases from V and 5 bases from J, with 8 bases between. The CDR3 covers 13 residues. Germline V gene data show CDR1 as SNHLY and CDR2 as FYNNEI. The CDR3 region is CASSEPRGDTQYF. The CDR3 DNA is TGTGCCAGCAGTGAACCCCGGGGAGATACGCAGTATTTT.

The rearrangement joins TRBV4-3 to TRBJ2-3; 9 nucleotides match TRBD1. Germline V gene lookup returns CDR1 LGHNA and CDR2 YSLEER. This CDR3 is built from 14 residues. Losses at the gene ends were 6 bases for V and 6 bases for J; bases not matched to a gene: 7. As DNA, the CDR3 is TGCGCCAGCAGTTCCGGGACAGGGTACGATACGCAGTATTTT. Translated, it gives CASSSGTGYDTQYF.

This chain links TRBV6-5 with TRBJ2-1; 8 nucleotides agree with TRBD2. The CDR3 runs to 15 residues. The V and J ends lost 5 bases and 4 bases, in that order; junction bases with no gene match: 7. Germline CDR1 MNHEY, CDR2 SVGAGI. CDR3 region: CASSQRGTPYNEQFF. As DNA, the CDR3 is TGTGCCAGCAGTCAGCGGGGGACCCCTTACAATGAGCAGTTCTTC.

This clone was observed a few times. The sample carries other DNA sequences with the same CDR3. The rearrangement links TRBV5-1 to TRBJ1-5; 7 positions match TRBD1. J gave up 0 bases and V 4 bases, and 4 bases lay outside the gene matches. CDR1 and CDR2 from the germline V gene are SGHRS and YFSETQ. CDR3 length equals 15 residues. CDR3 loop: CASSPGTDSNQPQHF. The CDR3 DNA is TGCGCCAGCAGCCCCGGGACAGATAGCAATCAGCCCCAGCATTTT.